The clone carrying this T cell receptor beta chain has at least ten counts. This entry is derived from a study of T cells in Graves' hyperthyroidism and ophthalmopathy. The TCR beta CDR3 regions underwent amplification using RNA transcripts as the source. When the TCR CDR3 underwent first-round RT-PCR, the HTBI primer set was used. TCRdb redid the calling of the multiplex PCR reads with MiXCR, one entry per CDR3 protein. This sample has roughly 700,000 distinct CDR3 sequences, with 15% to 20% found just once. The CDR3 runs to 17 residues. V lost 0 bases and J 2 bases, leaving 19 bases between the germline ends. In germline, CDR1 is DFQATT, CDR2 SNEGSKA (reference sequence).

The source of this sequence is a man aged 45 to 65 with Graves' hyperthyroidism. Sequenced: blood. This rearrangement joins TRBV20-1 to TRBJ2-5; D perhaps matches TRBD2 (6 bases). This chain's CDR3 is CSARDRSGLGRQETQYF. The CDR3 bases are TGCAGTGCTAGAGATCGGAGCGGGTTGGGTAGGCAAGAGACCCAGTACTTC.